These 21 T cell receptor beta chains share one sample of origin, sequenced in a study of identical twins. MiXCR, run by TCRdb on the 5' RACE reads, gives a single entry per CDR3 protein. This table holds around 370,000 distinct CDR3 sequences, 7% to 9.5% found once. The sequenced material came from naive T cells sorted from blood. These TCRs come from a woman in her 50s in good health.

This clonotype was seen at least ten times. V is TRBV24-1 and J is TRBJ2-1, with D maybe TRBD2 (6 bases). The CDR3 consists of 16 residues. CDR1 is KGHDR and CDR2 is SFDVKD in the germline V gene. V lost 2 bases and J 0 bases, leaving 10 bases between the germline ends. The chain's CDR3 is CATSDWDSSSYNEQFF. As DNA, the CDR3 is TGTGCCACCAGTGATTGGGACTCCAGCTCCTACAATGAGCAGTTCTTC.

The chain is built from TRBV24-1 and TRBJ1-1; 9 bases map to TRBD1. The germline V gene encodes CDR1 KGHDR and CDR2 SFDVKD. The CDR3 has 14 residues. J gave up 8 bases and V 5 bases, and 8 bases lay outside the gene matches. CDR3 residues: CATSGRTGAGEAFF. CDR3 DNA: TGTGCCACCAGTGGTCGGACAGGGGCGGGGGAAGCTTTCTTT.

DNA of the CDR3: TGCGCCAGCAGCTTGGGTGGGGCCGGGAGAGCCTACAATGAGCAGTTCTTC. This gives the protein CASSLGGAGRAYNEQFF. The V and J genes are TRBV5-1 and TRBJ2-1; maybe TRBD2 (6 bases). Germline CDR1 reads SGHRS; CDR2 reads YFSETQ. The CDR3 has 17 amino acids. Deletions cut 0 bases from V and 2 bases from J, with 15 bases between.

The J gene is TRBJ2-5, the V gene TRBV9, with D tentatively TRBD1 (8 bases). V was trimmed by 0 bases and J by 4 bases, leaving 10 bases between them. The CDR3 length is 14 residues. The germline V gene has CDR1 SGDLS and CDR2 YYNGEE. The CDR3 sequence is CASSVDRGGETQYF. CDR3 nucleotides: TGTGCCAGCAGCGTAGACAGGGGGGGAGAGACCCAGTACTTC. The full variable domain, its missing parts supplied by reference TRBV9 and TRBJ2-5, is DSGVTQTPKHLITATGQRVTLRCSPRSGDLSVYWYQQSLDQGLQFLIQYYNGEERAKGNILERFSAQQFPDLHSELNLSSLELGDSALYFCASSVDRGGETQYFGPGTRLLVL.

This clonotype appeared a few times. This chain uses TRBV5-1 with TRBJ2-3; possibly TRBD2 for D (7 bases). Germline values: CDR1 SGHRS, CDR2 YFSETQ. Trimming shortened V by 0 bases and J by 8 bases, and 19 bases separated the two germline ends. CDR3 length equals 16 residues. This CDR3 reads CASSLVGLHSGATQYF. CDR3 nucleotide sequence: TGCGCCAGCAGCTTGGTGGGACTACACTCGGGGGCTACGCAGTATTTT.

This clonotype was detected only a few times. V gene TRBV27 combines with J gene TRBJ2-3; tentatively, D is TRBD1 (5 bases). V gave up 7 bases and J gave up 0 bases, with 11 bases separating them. Germline-derived CDR1 and CDR2 are MNHEY and SMNVEV (reference sequence). CDR3 size: 14 residues. This chain's CDR3 is CASTIRASTDTQYF. The CDR3 nucleotides read TGTGCCAGCACCATCAGGGCTAGCACAGATACGCAGTATTTT.

This clonotype was found many times. CDR3 sequence: CASRKETGELFF. The CDR3, as DNA: TGTGCCAGCAGAAAAGAAACCGGGGAGCTGTTTTTT. V and J are TRBV28 and TRBJ2-2, with D hard to call. This CDR3 spans 12 amino acids. Trimming took 6 bases from V and 5 from J, leaving 7 bases between them. Germline loops: CDR1 MDHEN, CDR2 SYDVKM.

Here the CDR3 DNA reads TGTGCCAGCAGCGCCTCTCGGACTAGCGGGAGAATCCACGAGCAGTACTTC. Protein product: CASSASRTSGRIHEQYF. The rearrangement joins TRBV9 to TRBJ2-7; 13 bases align to TRBD2. Germline V gives CDR1 SGDLS, CDR2 YYNGEE. The V segment lost 3 bases and the J segment 5 bases; nucleotides outside the gene matches: 11. This CDR3 has 17 residues.

This clonotype was seen a few times. This chain uses TRBV24-1 with TRBJ2-1; D call uncertain. The CDR3 contains 17 residues. Trimming left V 5 bases short and J 0 bases short, with 16 bases between. Germline V gene data show CDR1 as KGHDR and CDR2 as SFDVKD. The CDR3 coding sequence is TGTGCCACCAGTGGTATTGGCCTTACCAGCTCCTACAATGAGCAGTTCTTC. As protein: CATSGIGLTSSYNEQFF.

This chain links TRBV6-6 with TRBJ2-7; the D gene is possibly TRBD1 (5 bases). V lost 6 bases, J lost 0 bases, and 9 bases lay in between. The germline gives CDR1 MNHNY, CDR2 SVGAGI (reference sequence). There are 13 residues in the CDR3. CDR3 nucleotides: TGTGCCAGCAGCAGGGCCTACTCCTACGAGCAGTACTTC. This codes for CASSRAYSYEQYF.

This clonotype was observed a handful of times. J is TRBJ2-5 and V is TRBV29-1; the match to TRBD1 covers 10 bases. In germline, CDR1 is SQVTM, CDR2 ANQGSEA. The CDR3 sequence is 12 residues long. J was trimmed by 6 bases and V by 7 bases; bases with no gene match: 5. The CDR3 here is CSAGGQGKTQYF. CDR3 coding DNA: TGCAGCGCTGGGGGACAGGGGAAGACCCAGTACTTC.

Many counts were recorded for this clonotype. The rearrangement links TRBV12-3 or TRBV12-4 to TRBJ2-3; tentative D call: TRBD1 (6 bases). The CDR3 extends over 15 amino acids. The ends were cut back, 2 bases at V and 5 bases at J, with 14 bases in the middle. Here the CDR3 reads CASSLRAGDEDTQYF. The CDR3 nucleotides read TGTGCCAGCAGTTTAAGGGCAGGGGACGAAGATACGCAGTATTTT.

The chain uses TRBV2 and TRBJ2-1, with 15 bases identical to TRBD2. CDR1 and CDR2 from the germline V gene are SNHLY and FYNNEI. V lost 5 bases and J lost 4; bases outside the gene matches: 9. The CDR3 is 18 amino acids. DNA for the CDR3: TGTGCCAGCAGTAAGGACGGGACTAGCGGGAGGCATTACAATGAGCAGTTCTTC. Encoded protein: CASSKDGTSGRHYNEQFF.

This clonotype was counted at least ten times. The chain couples TRBV24-1 to TRBJ2-1, with D possibly matching TRBD2 (6 bases). V was pared by 5 bases and J by 9 bases, with 7 bases between. The CDR3 loop spans 11 amino acids. CDR1 and CDR2 from the germline V gene are KGHDR and SFDVKD. The CDR3 nucleotides are TGTGCCACCAGTGTGGGGGGTGAGCAGTTCTTC. Amino acids: CATSVGGEQFF.

The rearrangement joins TRBV7-2 to TRBJ2-1; no firm D call. The length of the CDR3 is 16 residues. The V end was cut by 3 bases, the J end by 2 bases, with 14 bases between. Germline V gives CDR1 SGHTA, CDR2 FQGNSA. DNA for the CDR3: TGTGCCAGCAGCTTTCAACGGATAATCCCCTACAATGAGCAGTTCTTC. Its protein is CASSFQRIIPYNEQFF.

CDR3 sequence (DNA): TGTGCCAGCTCACTTGGGACAGGTCGGGCCAAGGGCTCCTACGAGCAGTACGTC. It yields the protein CASSLGTGRAKGSYEQYV. The V gene is TRBV18, the J gene TRBJ2-7, with 8 bases that match TRBD1. The CDR3 runs 18 residues. J was trimmed by 0 bases and V by 4 bases; bases with no gene match: 14. CDR1 is KGHSH and CDR2 is LQKENI in the germline V gene.

The J gene is TRBJ2-5, the V gene TRBV5-1; TRBD2 agrees at 7 bases. This CDR3 region has 15 residues. Losses at the gene ends were 0 bases for V and 5 bases for J; bases not matched to a gene: 7. Germline assignment: CDR1 SGHRS and CDR2 YFSETQ. This CDR3 is CASSLEVAGPETQYF. Written as DNA, the CDR3 is TGCGCCAGCAGCTTGGAGGTAGCGGGCCCGGAGACCCAGTACTTC.

Only a few counts were recorded for this clonotype. The chain couples TRBV29-1 to TRBJ2-5, with D possibly called TRBD1 or TRBD2 (6 bases each). Germline-derived CDR1 and CDR2 are SQVTM and ANQGSEA. V lost 8 bases to trimming and J lost 5 bases, with 21 bases between them. The CDR3 length is 14 residues. The CDR3 nucleotides are TGCAGCATCCGTCGGGGGCTCGCGGGGGAGACCCAGTACTTC. It yields the protein CSIRRGLAGETQYF.

Only a few counts were recorded for this clonotype. This sequence joins TRBV30 and TRBJ1-1; D gene ambiguous. The CDR3 extends over 12 amino acids. Per the germline V gene, CDR1 is GTSNPN and CDR2 is SVGIG (reference sequence). V gave up 3 bases and J gave up 7 bases, with 12 bases separating them. The CDR3 reads CAWSPGVGEAFF. Here the CDR3 DNA reads TGTGCCTGGAGCCCAGGCGTCGGTGAAGCTTTCTTT. The full variable domain, its missing parts supplied by reference TRBV30 and TRBJ1-1, is SQTIHQWPATLVQPVGSPLSLECTVEGTSNPNLYWYRQAAGRGLQLLFYSVGIGQISSEVPQNLSASRPQDRQFILSSKKLLLSDSGFYLCAWSPGVGEAFFGQGTRLTVV.

This clonotype was seen a few times. The chain combines TRBV29-1 with TRBJ2-1; the match to TRBD2 covers 8 bases. This CDR3 is built from 12 residues. Trimming took 3 bases from V and 15 from J; bases not matched to a gene: 10. Germline assignment: CDR1 SQVTM and CDR2 ANQGSEA. CDR3 sequence reads: CSVEGGSGRVFF. The CDR3 DNA is TGCAGCGTTGAGGGCGGAAGCGGGAGAGTGTTCTTC.

This clonotype was counted a few times. The rearrangement joins TRBV6-6 to TRBJ2-3; 10 bases agree with TRBD2. Germline V lookup: CDR1 MNHNY, CDR2 SVGAGI (reference sequence). The trim removed 2 bases at V and 5 bases at J, leaving 4 bases unmatched. The CDR3 is 15 amino acids. CDR3 nucleotide sequence: TGTGCCAGCAGTTACGGGTCTAGCGGGAGAGATACGCAGTATTTT. This translates into CASSYGSSGRDTQYF.